The entry that follows covers one T cell receptor (beta chain) sequence. It was with random hexamers that roughly 0.5 to 1 ug RNA was reverse transcribed. TCRdb ran MiXCR on the immunoSEQ multiplex PCR reads and lists one entry per CDR3 protein. The sample holds under 90,000 distinct CDR3 sequences, roughly 94% seen once. Germline CDR1 is DFQATT and CDR2 is SNEGSKA (reference sequence). V dropped 5 bases and J dropped 4 bases, with 9 bases sitting between them. This CDR3 comprises 12 residues. This record comes from a study of CD8 T cells in Susac syndrome. Study-wide background: The Susac syndrome patients were therapy-naive, on corticosteroids, or on intravenous immunoglobulin alone at blood draw.

The receptor's source is a human donor with Susac syndrome. The V call is TRBV20-1, the J call TRBJ2-1; D not resolved. The sequenced sample was CD8+ T cells from PBMCs. DNA for the CDR3: TGCAGTGCTTACTCCGCGTACAATGAGCAGTTCTTC. Translation gives CSAYSAYNEQFF.